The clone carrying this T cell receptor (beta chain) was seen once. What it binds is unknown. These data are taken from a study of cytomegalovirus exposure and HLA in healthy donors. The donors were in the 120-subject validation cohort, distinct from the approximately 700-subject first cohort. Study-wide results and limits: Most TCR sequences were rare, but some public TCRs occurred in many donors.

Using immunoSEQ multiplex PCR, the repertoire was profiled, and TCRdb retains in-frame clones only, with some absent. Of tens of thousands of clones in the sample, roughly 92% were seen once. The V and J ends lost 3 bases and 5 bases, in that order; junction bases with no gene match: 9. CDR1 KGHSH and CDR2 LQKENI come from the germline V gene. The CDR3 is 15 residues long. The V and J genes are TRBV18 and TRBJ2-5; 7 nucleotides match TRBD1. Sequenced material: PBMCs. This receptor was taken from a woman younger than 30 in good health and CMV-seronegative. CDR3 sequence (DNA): TGTGCCAGCTCACCCAACAGGGGTGGTAGGGAGACCCAGTACTTC. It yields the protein CASSPNRGGRETQYF.